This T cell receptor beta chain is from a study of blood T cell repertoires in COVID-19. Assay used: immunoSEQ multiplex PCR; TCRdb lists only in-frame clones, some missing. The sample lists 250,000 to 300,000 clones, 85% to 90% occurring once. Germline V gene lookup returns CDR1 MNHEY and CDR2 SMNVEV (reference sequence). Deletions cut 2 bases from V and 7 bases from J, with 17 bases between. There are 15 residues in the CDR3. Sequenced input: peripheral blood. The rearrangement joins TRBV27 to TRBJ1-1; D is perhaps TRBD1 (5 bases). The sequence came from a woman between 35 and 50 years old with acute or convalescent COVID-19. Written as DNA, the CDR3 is TGTGCCAGCAGTTTAAGTGGGGGGGGTTTGGATGAAGCTTTCTTT. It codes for CASSLSGGGLDEAFF.